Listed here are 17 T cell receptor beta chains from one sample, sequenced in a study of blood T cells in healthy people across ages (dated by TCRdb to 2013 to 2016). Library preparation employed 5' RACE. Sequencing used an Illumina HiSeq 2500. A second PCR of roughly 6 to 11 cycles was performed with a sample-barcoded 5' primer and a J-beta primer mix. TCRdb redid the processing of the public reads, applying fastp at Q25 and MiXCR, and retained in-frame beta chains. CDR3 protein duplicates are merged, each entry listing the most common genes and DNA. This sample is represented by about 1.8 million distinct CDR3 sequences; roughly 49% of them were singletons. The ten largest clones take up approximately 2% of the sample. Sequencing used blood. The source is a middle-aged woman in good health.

Here the CDR3 DNA reads TGTGCCAGCCCTTTGGACAGGGGAGAGACCCAGTACTTC. Translating gives CASPLDRGETQYF. The chain couples TRBV6-2 or TRBV6-3 to TRBJ2-5; 9 positions agree with TRBD1. The CDR3 is 13 amino acids. CDR1 MNHEY and CDR2 SVGEGT come from the germline V gene. J was trimmed by 4 bases and V by 8 bases; bases with no gene match: 5.

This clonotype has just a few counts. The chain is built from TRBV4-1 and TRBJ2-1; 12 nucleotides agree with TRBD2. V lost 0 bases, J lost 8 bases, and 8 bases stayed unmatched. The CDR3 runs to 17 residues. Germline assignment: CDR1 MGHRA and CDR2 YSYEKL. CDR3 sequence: CASSQEYPSGGADEQFF. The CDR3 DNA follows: TGCGCCAGCAGCCAAGAATACCCTAGCGGGGGGGCCGATGAGCAGTTCTTC.

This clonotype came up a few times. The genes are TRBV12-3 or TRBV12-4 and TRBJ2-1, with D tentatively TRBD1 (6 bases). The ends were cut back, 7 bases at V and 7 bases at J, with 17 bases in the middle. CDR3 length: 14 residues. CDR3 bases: TGTGCCAGCACCCGAGGGCAGGGGCAGAATGAGCAGTTCTTC. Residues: CASTRGQGQNEQFF.

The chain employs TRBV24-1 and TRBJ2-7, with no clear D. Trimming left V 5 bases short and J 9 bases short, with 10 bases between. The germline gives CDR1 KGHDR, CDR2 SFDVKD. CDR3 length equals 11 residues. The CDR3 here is CATSAGHGQYF. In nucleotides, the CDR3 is TGTGCCACCAGTGCCGGGCACGGGCAGTACTTC.

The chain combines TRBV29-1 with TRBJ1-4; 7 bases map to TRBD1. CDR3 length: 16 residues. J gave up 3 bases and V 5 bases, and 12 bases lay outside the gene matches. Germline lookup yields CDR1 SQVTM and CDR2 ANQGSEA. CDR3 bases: TGCAGCGTTAATTTGGGTCGACAGGGCTCTAATGAAAAACTGTTTTTT. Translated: CSVNLGRQGSNEKLFF.

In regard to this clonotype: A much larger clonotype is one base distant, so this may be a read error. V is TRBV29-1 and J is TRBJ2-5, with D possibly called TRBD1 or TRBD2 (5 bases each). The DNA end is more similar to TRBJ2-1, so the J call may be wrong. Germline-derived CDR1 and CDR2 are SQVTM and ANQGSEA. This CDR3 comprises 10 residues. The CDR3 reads CSVFWGTQFF. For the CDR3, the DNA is TGCAGCGTTTTCTGGGGGACCCAGTTCTTC.

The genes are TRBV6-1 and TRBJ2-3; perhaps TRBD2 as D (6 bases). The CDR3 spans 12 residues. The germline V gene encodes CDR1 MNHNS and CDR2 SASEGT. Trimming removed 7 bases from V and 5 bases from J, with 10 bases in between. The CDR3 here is CASKRVGDTQYF. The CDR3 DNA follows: TGTGCCAGCAAGCGGGTCGGAGATACGCAGTATTTT.

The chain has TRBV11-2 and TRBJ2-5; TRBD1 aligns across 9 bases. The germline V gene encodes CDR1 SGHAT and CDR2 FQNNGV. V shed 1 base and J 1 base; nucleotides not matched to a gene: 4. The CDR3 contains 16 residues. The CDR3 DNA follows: TGTGCCAGCAGCTTAGGGGGACAGGGAACCCAAGAGACCCAGTACTTC. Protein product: CASSLGGQGTQETQYF.

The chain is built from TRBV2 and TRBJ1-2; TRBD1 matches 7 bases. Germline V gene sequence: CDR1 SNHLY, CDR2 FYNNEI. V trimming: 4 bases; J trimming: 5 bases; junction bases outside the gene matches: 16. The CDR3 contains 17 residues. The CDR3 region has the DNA TGTGCCAGCAGTGGGGGGACAGCAGAACCCTATAAATATGGCTACACCTTC. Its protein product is CASSGGTAEPYKYGYTF.

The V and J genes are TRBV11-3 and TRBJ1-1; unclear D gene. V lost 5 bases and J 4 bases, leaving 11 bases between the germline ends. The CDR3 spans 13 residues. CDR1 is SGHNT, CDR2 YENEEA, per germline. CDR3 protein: CASSRQESTEAFF. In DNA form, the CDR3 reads TGTGCCAGCAGCCGCCAGGAGAGCACTGAAGCTTTCTTT. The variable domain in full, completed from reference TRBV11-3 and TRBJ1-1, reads EAGVVQSPRYKIIEKKQPVAFWCNPISGHNTLYWYLQNLGQGPELLIRYENEEAVDDSQLPKDRFSAERLKGVDSTLKIQPAELGDSAVYLCASSRQESTEAFFGQGTRLTVV.

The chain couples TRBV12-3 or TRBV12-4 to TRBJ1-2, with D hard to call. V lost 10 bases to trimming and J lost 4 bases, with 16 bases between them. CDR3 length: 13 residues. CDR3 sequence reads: CANTSGVFYGYTF. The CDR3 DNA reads TGTGCCAACACCTCGGGAGTCTTCTATGGCTACACCTTC.

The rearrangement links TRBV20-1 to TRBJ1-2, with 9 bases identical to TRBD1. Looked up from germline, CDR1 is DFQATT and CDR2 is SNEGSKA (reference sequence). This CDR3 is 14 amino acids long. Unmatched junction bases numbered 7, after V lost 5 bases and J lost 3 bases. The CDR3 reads CSADGTGIDYGYTF. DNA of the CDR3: TGCAGTGCTGACGGGACAGGGATTGACTATGGCTACACCTTC.

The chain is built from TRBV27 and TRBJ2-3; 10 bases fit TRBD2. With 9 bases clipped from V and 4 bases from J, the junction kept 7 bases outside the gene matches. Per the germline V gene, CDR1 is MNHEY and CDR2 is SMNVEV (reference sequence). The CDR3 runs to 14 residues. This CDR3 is CASQAGGQADTQYF. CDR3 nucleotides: TGTGCCAGTCAAGCGGGGGGGCAAGCAGATACGCAGTATTTT.

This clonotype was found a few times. CDR3 sequence reads: CSARDLDSYFSYEQYF. CDR3 coding DNA: TGCAGTGCTAGAGATCTTGACAGTTACTTCTCCTACGAGCAGTACTTC. The rearrangement uses TRBV20-1 and TRBJ2-7; D may be TRBD1 (5 bases). Trimming stripped 0 bases from V and 0 bases from J, with 15 bases between. The CDR3 is 16 residues long. Germline loops: CDR1 DFQATT, CDR2 SNEGSKA (reference sequence).

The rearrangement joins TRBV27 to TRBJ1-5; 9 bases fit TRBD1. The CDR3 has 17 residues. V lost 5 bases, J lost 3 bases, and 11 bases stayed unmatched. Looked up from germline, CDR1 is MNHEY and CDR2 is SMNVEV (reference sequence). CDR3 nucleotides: TGTGCCAGCAGTCCCTCCTCCGACAGGGGGAACAATCAGCCCCAGCATTTT. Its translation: CASSPSSDRGNNQPQHF.

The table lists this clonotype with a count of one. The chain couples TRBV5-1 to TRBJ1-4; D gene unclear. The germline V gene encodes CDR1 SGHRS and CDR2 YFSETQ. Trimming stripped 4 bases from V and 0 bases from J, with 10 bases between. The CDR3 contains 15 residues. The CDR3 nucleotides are TGCGCCAGCAGCCCACTCGCAACAACTAATGAAAAACTGTTTTTT. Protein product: CASSPLATTNEKLFF. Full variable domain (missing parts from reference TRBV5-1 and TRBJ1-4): KAGVTQTPRYLIKTRGQQVTLSCSPISGHRSVSWYQQTPGQGLQFLFEYFSETQRNKGNFPGRFSGRQFSNSRSEMNVSTLELGDSALYLCASSPLATTNEKLFFGSGTQLSVL.

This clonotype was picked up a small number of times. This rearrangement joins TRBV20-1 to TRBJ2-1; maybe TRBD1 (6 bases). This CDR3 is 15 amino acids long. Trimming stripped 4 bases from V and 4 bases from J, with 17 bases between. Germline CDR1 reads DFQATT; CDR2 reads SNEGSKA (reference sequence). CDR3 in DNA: TGCAGTGCTATCCCGGGACACACGATGTACAATGAGCAGTTCTTC. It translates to CSAIPGHTMYNEQFF.